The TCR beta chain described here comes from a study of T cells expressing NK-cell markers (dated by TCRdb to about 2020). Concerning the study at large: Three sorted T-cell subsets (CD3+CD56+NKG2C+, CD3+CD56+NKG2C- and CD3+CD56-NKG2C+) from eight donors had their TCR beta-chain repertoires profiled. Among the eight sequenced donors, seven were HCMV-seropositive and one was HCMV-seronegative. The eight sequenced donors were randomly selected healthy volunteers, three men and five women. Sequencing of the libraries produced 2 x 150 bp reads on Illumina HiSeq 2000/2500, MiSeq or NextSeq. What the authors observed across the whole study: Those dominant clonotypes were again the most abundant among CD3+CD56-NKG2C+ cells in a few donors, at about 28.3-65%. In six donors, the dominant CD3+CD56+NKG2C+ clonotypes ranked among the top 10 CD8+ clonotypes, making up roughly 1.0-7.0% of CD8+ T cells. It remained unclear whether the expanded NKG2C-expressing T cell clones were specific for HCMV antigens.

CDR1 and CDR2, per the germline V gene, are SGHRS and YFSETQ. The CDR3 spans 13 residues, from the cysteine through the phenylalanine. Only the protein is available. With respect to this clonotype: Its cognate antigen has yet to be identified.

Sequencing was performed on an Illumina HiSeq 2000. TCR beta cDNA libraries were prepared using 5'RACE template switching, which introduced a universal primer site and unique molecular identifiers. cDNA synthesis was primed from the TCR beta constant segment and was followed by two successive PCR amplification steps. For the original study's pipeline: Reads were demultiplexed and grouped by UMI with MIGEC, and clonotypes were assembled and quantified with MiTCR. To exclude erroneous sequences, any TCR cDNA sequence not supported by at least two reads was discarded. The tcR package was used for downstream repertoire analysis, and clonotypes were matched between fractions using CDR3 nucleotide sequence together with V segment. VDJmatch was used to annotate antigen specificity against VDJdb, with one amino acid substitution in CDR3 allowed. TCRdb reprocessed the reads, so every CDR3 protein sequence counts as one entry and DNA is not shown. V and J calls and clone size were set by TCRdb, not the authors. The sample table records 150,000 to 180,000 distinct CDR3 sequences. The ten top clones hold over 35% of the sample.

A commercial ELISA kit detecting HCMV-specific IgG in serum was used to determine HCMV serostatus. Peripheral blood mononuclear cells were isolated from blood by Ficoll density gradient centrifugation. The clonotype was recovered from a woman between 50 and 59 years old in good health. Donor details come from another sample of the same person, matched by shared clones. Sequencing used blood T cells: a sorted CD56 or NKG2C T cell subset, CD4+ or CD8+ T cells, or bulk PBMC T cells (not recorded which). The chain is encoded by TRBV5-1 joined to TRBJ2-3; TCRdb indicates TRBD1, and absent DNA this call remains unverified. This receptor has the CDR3 CASRQDGTDTQYF.